This T cell receptor (beta chain) came from a study of T-cell reconstitution after alpha-beta-depleted transplantation in children. Unique molecular identifiers featured in how the TCRbeta library was prepared. TCRdb recomputed calls from the PCR reads with MiXCR, one row per CDR3 protein. The profile shows around 580,000 distinct CDR3 sequences, around 27% of them singletons. Germline CDR1 and CDR2: MNHEY and SVGAGI. The germline V and J ends were trimmed by 5 bases and 10 bases, with 12 bases remaining between them. CDR3 length equals 12 residues. The rearrangement uses TRBV6-5 and TRBJ2-1, with D uncertain. The material sequenced was PBMCs, taken before TCRalphabeta/CD19-depleted stem cell transplant. This receptor was obtained from a boy under three years old with Wiskott-Aldrich syndrome, due to receive a stem cell transplant. CDR3 sequence reads: CASSDGRQEQFF. CDR3 nucleotides: TGTGCCAGCAGTGATGGGCGCCAGGAGCAGTTCTTC.